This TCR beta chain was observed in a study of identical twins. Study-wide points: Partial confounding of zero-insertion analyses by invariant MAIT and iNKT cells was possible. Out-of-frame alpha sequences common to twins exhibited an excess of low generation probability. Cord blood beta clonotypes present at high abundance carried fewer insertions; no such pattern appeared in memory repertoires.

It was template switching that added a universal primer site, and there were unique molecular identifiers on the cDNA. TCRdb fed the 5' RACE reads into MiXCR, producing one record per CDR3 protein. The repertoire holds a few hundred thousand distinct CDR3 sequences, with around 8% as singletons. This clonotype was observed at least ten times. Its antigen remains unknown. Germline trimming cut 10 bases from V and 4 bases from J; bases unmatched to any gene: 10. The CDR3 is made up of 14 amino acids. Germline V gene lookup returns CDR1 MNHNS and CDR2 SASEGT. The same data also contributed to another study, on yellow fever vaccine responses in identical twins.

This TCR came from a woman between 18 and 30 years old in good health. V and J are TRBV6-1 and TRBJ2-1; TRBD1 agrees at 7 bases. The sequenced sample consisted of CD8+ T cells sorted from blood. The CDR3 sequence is CATAGTDLYNEQFF. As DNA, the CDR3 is TGTGCCACAGCCGGGACAGACTTATACAATGAGCAGTTCTTC.